This T cell receptor beta chain is from a study of T-cell memory formation after mild COVID-19. Study as a whole: Clustering of TCRs was largely donor specific. Points from the study as a whole: Mainly in CM and EM were contracting CD4+ clones; CD8+ were in EMRA. Clones contracting day 15 to 85 were balanced CD4/CD8; later expanders leaned CD4+. Some clones that responded were present in memory (sampled pre-infection), which suggests cross-reactive memory joined.

MiXCR was run by TCRdb on the 5' RACE reads, yielding one entry per CDR3 protein. This sample has 450,000 to 650,000 distinct CDR3 sequences, with about a sixth found just once. With regard to this clonotype: The antigen is not known.

Trimming removed 6 bases at V and 8 bases at J, with 22 bases between. CDR3 size: 15 residues. Germline V gene sequence: CDR1 LGHNA, CDR2 YSLEER. The source material was PBMCs or a T cell subset sorted from them (not recorded which). The chain employs TRBV4-3 and TRBJ1-2; maybe TRBD1 (5 bases). This sequence originates from an adult woman who had mild COVID-19 (a few samples of this study predate the infection). Cell type and time point are not known. CDR3 amino acids: CASRPTWQGAGGYTF. In DNA, the CDR3 is TGCGCCAGCAGACCAACGTGGCAGGGAGCGGGAGGCTACACCTTC.